The T cell receptor (beta chain) described here comes from a study of T cell responses to AZD1222 COVID-19 vaccine. Notes on this clone: The antigen is unknown.

Findings and caveats of the study: In a largely white British group with more females than males, clonal diversity was possibly underestimated. An increase in Spike-specific TCR breadth and depth was observed after two AZD1222 doses. Spike regions recognized by vaccine-associated CD4 TCRs spanned the protein, led by 160-218 and 743-854.

Data came from immunoSEQ multiplex PCR; TCRdb stores just in-frame clones and leaves some out. The table lists 150,000 to 200,000 clones, less than 95% of them singletons. CDR3 length equals 12 residues. V lost 6 bases to trimming and J lost 0 bases, with 6 bases between them. The germline gives CDR1 SNHLY, CDR2 FYNNEI. The V gene is TRBV2, the J gene TRBJ2-7, with D possibly TRBD2 on 6 matching bases. Sequenced material: peripheral blood, taken on day 0 of AZD1222 vaccination. The sequence was obtained from an adult in good health. The CDR3 nucleotides are TGTGCCAGCAGGGAGGGCTCCTACGAGCAGTACTTC. Protein: CASREGSYEQYF. The variable domain in full, completed from reference TRBV2 and TRBJ2-7, reads EPEVTQTPSHQVTQMGQEVILRCVPISNHLYFYWYRQILGQKVEFLVSFYNNEISEKSEIFDDQFSVERPDGSNFTLKIRSTKLEDSAMYFCASREGSYEQYFGPGTRLTVT.